This T cell receptor (beta chain) was recovered during a study of T cell responses to AZD1222 COVID-19 vaccine. Study results and caveats: Spike was spanned by vaccine-associated CD4 TCRs, with dominance at 160-218 and 743-854. Females made up more of the donors, who were largely white British, and clonal diversity may have come out too low.

Of note for this clone: As yet, its antigen is unknown.

Profiling relied on immunoSEQ multiplex PCR, and the TCRdb table lists in-frame clones only, not all of them. The sample shows 93,000 or so clones, over 80% of them seen only once. The source of this sequence is an adult in good health. The sample consisted of peripheral blood, taken on day 0 of AZD1222 vaccination.

The DNA of the CDR3 is TGTGCCAGCAGTTCAACAGGGGGCGCGGATTCACCCCTCCACTTT. This sequence encodes CASSSTGGADSPLHF. The chain is built from TRBV5-8 and TRBJ1-6, with 9 bases fitting TRBD1. With V trimmed by 5 bases and J by 8 bases, 8 bases remained unmatched. Germline loops: CDR1 SGHTS, CDR2 YDEGEE. CDR3 length: 15 residues.